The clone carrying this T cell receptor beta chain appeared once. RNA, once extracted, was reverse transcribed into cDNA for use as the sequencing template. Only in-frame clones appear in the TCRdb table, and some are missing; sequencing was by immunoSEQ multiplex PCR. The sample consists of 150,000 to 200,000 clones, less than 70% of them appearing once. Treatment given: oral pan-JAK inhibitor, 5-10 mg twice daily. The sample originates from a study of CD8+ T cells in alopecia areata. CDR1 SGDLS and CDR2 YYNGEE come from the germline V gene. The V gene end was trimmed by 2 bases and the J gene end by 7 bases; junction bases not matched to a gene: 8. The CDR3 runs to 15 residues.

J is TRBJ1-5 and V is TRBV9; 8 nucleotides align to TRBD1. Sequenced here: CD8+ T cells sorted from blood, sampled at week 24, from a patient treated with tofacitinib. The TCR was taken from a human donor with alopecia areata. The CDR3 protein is CASSVSTGVSQPQHF. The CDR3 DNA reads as TGTGCCAGCAGCGTTTCGACAGGGGTTTCACAGCCCCAGCATTTT.